This T cell receptor beta chain was sequenced in a study of response to subunit inactivated influenza vaccine. This clonotype was seen many times. TCRdb re-analysed the RT-PCR reads in MiXCR, keeping a single row per CDR3 protein. The sample lists about 780,000 distinct CDR3 sequences, approximately 18% occurring once. With 4 bases clipped from V and 4 bases from J, the junction kept 5 bases outside the gene matches. This CDR3 has 15 amino acids. CDR1 and CDR2 (germline): SGHTA, FQGNSA. The chain is built from TRBV7-2 and TRBJ2-1; TRBD2 matches at 9 bases. The source of this sequence is a man over 45 who received an inactivated influenza vaccine. Sequencing used PBMCs from blood, obtained 5 days after vaccination. As DNA, the CDR3 is TGTGCCAGCAGCTCGACTAGCGGACAATACAATGAGCAGTTCTTC. This gives the protein CASSSTSGQYNEQFF.